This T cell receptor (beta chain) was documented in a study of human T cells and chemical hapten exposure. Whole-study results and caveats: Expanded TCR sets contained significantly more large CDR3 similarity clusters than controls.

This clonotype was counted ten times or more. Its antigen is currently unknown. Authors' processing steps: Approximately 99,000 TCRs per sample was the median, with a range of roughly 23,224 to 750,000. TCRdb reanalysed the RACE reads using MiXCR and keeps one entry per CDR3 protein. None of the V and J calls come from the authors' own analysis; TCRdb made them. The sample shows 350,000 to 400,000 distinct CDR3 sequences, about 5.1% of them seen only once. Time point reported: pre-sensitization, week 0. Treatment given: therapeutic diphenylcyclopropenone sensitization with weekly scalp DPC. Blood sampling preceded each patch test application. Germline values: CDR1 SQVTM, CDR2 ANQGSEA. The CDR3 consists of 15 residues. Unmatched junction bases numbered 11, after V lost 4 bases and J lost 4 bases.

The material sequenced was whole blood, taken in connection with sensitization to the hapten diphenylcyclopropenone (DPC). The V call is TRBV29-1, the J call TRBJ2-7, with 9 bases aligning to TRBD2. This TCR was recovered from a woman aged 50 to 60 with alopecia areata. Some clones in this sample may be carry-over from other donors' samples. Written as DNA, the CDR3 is TGCAGCGTTGGCCTTCACACGCGGGAGGGGTACGAGCAGTACTTC. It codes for CSVGLHTREGYEQYF.